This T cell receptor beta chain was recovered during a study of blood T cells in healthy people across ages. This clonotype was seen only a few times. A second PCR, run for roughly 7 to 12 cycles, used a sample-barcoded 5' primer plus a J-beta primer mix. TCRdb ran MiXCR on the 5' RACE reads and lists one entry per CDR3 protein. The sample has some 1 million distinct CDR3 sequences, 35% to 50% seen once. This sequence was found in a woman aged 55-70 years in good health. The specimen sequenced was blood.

CDR3 region: CSPKGSSGDTQYF. The DNA of the CDR3 is TGCAGCCCTAAGGGCTCCTCCGGAGATACGCAGTATTTT. The rearrangement joins TRBV20-1 to TRBJ2-3; D call uncertain. The CDR3 is made up of 13 amino acids. Germline V gives CDR1 DFQATT, CDR2 SNEGSKA (reference sequence).